One sample yielded the 14 T cell receptor beta chains listed below, sequenced in a study of T cell responses to AZD1222 COVID-19 vaccine. TCRdb's copy holds only in-frame clones and misses some; the assay was immunoSEQ multiplex PCR. The table lists some 140,000 clones, about 90% of them singletons. The source material was peripheral blood, sampled on day 0 of MenACWY control vaccination. The receptor source for this set is an adult in good health.

This chain links TRBV9 with TRBJ2-1; tentatively, D is TRBD1 or TRBD2 (5 bases each). The CDR3 covers 16 residues. Per germline, CDR1 SGDLS and CDR2 YYNGEE. V lost 3 bases, J lost 4 bases, and 17 bases lay in between. CDR3 amino acids: CASSAVGYGAYNEQFF. CDR3 nucleotide sequence: TGTGCCAGCAGCGCGGTTGGGTACGGGGCATACAATGAGCAGTTCTTC.

The chain recombines TRBV6-2 or TRBV6-3 with TRBJ2-7; D is perhaps TRBD2 (5 bases). The CDR3 is 14 amino acids. The germline V gene encodes CDR1 MNHEY and CDR2 SVGEGT. V was shortened by 6 bases and J by 5 bases, with 17 bases between the two germline ends. This CDR3 reads CASSGYLGANEQYF. The CDR3 bases are TGTGCCAGCAGCGGATATCTGGGAGCCAACGAGCAGTACTTC.

This clone occurred a few times. The gene calls are TRBV7-9 and TRBJ2-1, with D possibly TRBD1 on 6 matching bases. Germline V gene data show CDR1 as SEHNR and CDR2 as FQNEAQ (reference sequence). The V end was cut by 5 bases, the J end by 3 bases, with 20 bases between. This CDR3 spans 17 amino acids. CDR3 residues: CASSPIVDSLLYNEQFF. The CDR3 coding sequence is TGTGCCAGCAGCCCCATAGTGGACAGCCTTCTCTACAATGAGCAGTTCTTC.

CDR3 amino acids: CASSSNGNTQYF. The CDR3 DNA sequence: TGCGCCAGCAGCTCAAACGGAAATACGCAGTATTTT. The chain joins TRBV5-1 to TRBJ2-3; D is unresolved. Germline lookup yields CDR1 SGHRS and CDR2 YFSETQ. The CDR3 consists of 12 residues. V was shortened by 3 bases and J by 7 bases, with 9 bases between the two germline ends.

The genes are TRBV7-8 and TRBJ1-2; D unresolved. This CDR3 is built from 13 residues. Trimming took off 0 bases at V and 1 base at J, with 3 bases between the two ends. CDR1 and CDR2 from the germline V gene are SGHVS and FQNEAQ. CDR3 nucleotides: TGTGCCAGCAGCTTAGCCCATAACTATGGCTACACCTTC. Amino acid sequence: CASSLAHNYGYTF.

The rearrangement links TRBV19 to TRBJ1-1; no firm D call. The CDR3 consists of 13 residues. Germline values: CDR1 LNHDA, CDR2 SQIVND (reference sequence). The V gene lost 1 base and the J gene lost 0 bases, with 3 bases spanning the gap. The CDR3 DNA follows: TGTGCCAGTAGTATAGTCCTGAACACTGAAGCTTTCTTT. It translates to CASSIVLNTEAFF. Supplemented by reference TRBV19 and TRBJ1-1, the full variable domain reads DGGITQSPKYLFRKEGQNVTLSCEQNLNHDAMYWYRQDPGQGLRLIYYSQIVNDFQKGDIAEGYSVSREKKESFPLTVTSAQKNPTAFYLCASSIVLNTEAFFGQGTRLTVV.

This rearrangement joins TRBV9 to TRBJ2-5, with 8 bases fitting TRBD2. Germline CDR1 reads SGDLS; CDR2 reads YYNGEE. The CDR3 is 15 residues long. V shed 0 bases and J 5 bases; nucleotides not matched to a gene: 6. The CDR3 DNA follows: TGTGCCAGCAGCGTAGGGGGGACTAGGATGGAGACCCAGTACTTC. Amino acid sequence: CASSVGGTRMETQYF.

This rearrangement joins TRBV28 to TRBJ2-1, with a possible D match to TRBD2 (6 bases). The germline CDR1 and CDR2 sequences are MDHEN and SYDVKM. This CDR3 contains 15 residues. V was cut by 9 bases and J by 0 bases, with 15 bases left in between. The CDR3 DNA follows: TGTGCCAGTGGCGGGGCAGCCAACTCCTACAATGAGCAGTTCTTC. Translation: CASGGAANSYNEQFF.

This clone was recorded a few times. The chain joins TRBV28 to TRBJ1-2; 10 bases are shared with TRBD1. Germline CDR1 MDHEN, CDR2 SYDVKM. V dropped 4 bases and J dropped 7; count of bases not matched to a gene: 6. The CDR3 sequence is 14 residues long. For the CDR3, the DNA is TGTGCCAGCAGTTCACCTGGGACAGGGGTTGGCTACACCTTC. Translated, it gives CASSSPGTGVGYTF.

The chain has TRBV10-3 and TRBJ1-1; D call uncertain. The V gene lost 0 bases and the J gene lost 4 bases, with 6 bases spanning the gap. The length of the CDR3 is 13 residues. CDR1 and CDR2 (germline): ENHRY, SYGVKD. CDR3 in DNA: TGTGCCATCAGTGAGTCAAGGCCCACTGAAGCTTTCTTT. Translated, it gives CAISESRPTEAFF.

The chain has TRBV6-1 and TRBJ1-1; D perhaps matches TRBD1 (5 bases). Per the germline V gene, CDR1 is MNHNS and CDR2 is SASEGT. This CDR3 has 16 amino acids. The V end was cut by 2 bases, the J end by 0 bases, with 13 bases between. Here the CDR3 DNA reads TGTGCCAGCAGTGAATGGCTGACAGCCATGAACACTGAAGCTTTCTTT. It translates to CASSEWLTAMNTEAFF.

The V and J genes are TRBV5-4 and TRBJ2-3, with 8 bases identical to TRBD1. V trimming: 0 bases; J trimming: 1 base; junction bases outside the gene matches: 1. The CDR3 spans 15 residues. Germline assignment: CDR1 SGHNT and CDR2 YYREEE (reference sequence). DNA of the CDR3: TGTGCCAGCAGCTTGGGACAGGGGCGCACAGATACGCAGTATTTT. This translates into CASSLGQGRTDTQYF.

This clone was detected a few times. The chain uses TRBV6-6 and TRBJ2-5, with 9 nucleotides matching TRBD2. This CDR3 spans 14 amino acids. J was trimmed by 5 bases and V by 1 base; bases with no gene match: 2. Germline V gives CDR1 MNHNY, CDR2 SVGAGI (reference sequence). For the CDR3, the DNA is TGTGCCAGCAGTTACTTTGCGGGGGGGGAGACCCAGTACTTC. Translating gives CASSYFAGGETQYF.

The chain employs TRBV7-6 and TRBJ2-5; 10 bases match TRBD2. Trimming took 2 bases from V and 5 from J; bases not matched to a gene: 8. This CDR3 region has 16 residues. Germline V gives CDR1 SGHVS, CDR2 FNYEAQ. The CDR3 coding sequence is TGTGCCAGCAGCTTAACCCTAGCGGGGGCCGGGGAGACCCAGTACTTC. Translating gives CASSLTLAGAGETQYF.